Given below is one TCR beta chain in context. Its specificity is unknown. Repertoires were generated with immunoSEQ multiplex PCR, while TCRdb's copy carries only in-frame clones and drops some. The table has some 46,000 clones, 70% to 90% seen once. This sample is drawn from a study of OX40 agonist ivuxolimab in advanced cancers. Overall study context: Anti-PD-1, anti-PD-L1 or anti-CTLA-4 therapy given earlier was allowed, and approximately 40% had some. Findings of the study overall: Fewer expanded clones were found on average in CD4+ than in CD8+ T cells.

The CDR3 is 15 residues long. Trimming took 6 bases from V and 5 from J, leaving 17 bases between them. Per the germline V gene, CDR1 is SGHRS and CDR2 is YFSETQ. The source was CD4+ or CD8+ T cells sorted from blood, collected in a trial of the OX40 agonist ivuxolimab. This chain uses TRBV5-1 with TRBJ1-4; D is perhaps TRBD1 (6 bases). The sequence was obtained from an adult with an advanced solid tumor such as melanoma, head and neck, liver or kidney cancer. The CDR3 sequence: CASNPQGQMNEKLFF. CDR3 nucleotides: TGCGCCAGCAACCCCCAAGGACAGATGAATGAAAAACTGTTTTTT.